This T cell receptor (beta chain) was recovered during a study of blood T cell repertoires in COVID-19. Study as a whole: Acute and convalescent COVID-19 specimens originated in the United States, Italy and Spain. From T cells, B-cell-depleted T cells, or PBMCs came the material, which was cDNA or gDNA.

As originally analysed: Amplification of reference gene primers was used by the study to estimate nucleated cell counts. Generated by immunoSEQ multiplex PCR, the TCRdb table keeps only in-frame clones and is missing some. V and J calls and clone size are those listed in that table; D and trimming were worked out from the DNA. The sample consists of tens of thousands of clones, approximately 80% of them appearing once. CDR3 length: 15 residues. Trimming took 6 bases from V and 6 from J; bases not matched to a gene: 14. Germline V gives CDR1 SQVTM, CDR2 ANQGSEA. The rearrangement uses TRBV29-1 and TRBJ2-3; TRBD1 matches 8 bases. The receptor was isolated from a man in his 60s in a cohort sampled during active COVID-19. The sample taken for sequencing was peripheral blood. The DNA for the CDR3 is TGCAGCGTCATGACAGGGGCGACTTTTTCGGATACGCAGTATTTT. It encodes CSVMTGATFSDTQYF.